This T cell receptor beta chain was captured in a study of shared T cell receptors in the human thymus. Germline lookup yields CDR1 SGHNT and CDR2 YYREEE (reference sequence). The length of the CDR3 is 17 residues. V dropped 4 bases and J dropped 4; count of bases not matched to a gene: 11. Here immunoSEQ multiplex PCR was the method, and the copy in TCRdb shows in-frame clones only, minus some. Of hundreds of thousands of clones in the sample, around 87% were seen once. This sample was shared with a second study, whose subject was human thymus T cells. This second study notes: It was healthy Finnish infants having corrective surgery for congenital heart defects who were the donors. In corrective heart surgery, resections were taken, and these provided the thymus tissue. Repertoires sampled from thymus and blood appeared biased in V and J gene usage. Related reports documented highly overlapping thymic repertoires among unrelated individuals.

This clonotype originated in a boy in the first two years of life with a congenital heart defect. The chain carries TRBV5-4 and TRBJ2-3; the match to TRBD2 covers 11 bases. Sequenced material: thymocytes. For the CDR3, the DNA is TGTGCCAGCAGCACTAGGGTAGCGGGGGGGCTCCCAGATACGCAGTATTTT. Its protein is CASSTRVAGGLPDTQYF.